Following are 31 T cell receptor beta chains from one sample sequenced in a study of cytomegalovirus exposure and HLA in healthy donors. The protocol was immunoSEQ multiplex PCR, while the TCRdb copy is restricted to in-frame clones and leaves out a portion. The sample contains around 65,000 clones, about 92% of which appear only once. Input material: PBMCs. Receptors were obtained from a man younger than 35 in good health and CMV-seropositive.

The gene calls are TRBV10-2 and TRBJ2-3, with D perhaps TRBD2 (5 bases). Per germline, CDR1 WSHSY and CDR2 SAAADI. Trimming pared 4 bases from V and 1 base from J, leaving 12 bases between. The CDR3 loop spans 15 amino acids. CDR3 amino acids: CASSGGFIGTDTQYF. CDR3 DNA sequence: TGCGCCAGCAGTGGAGGGTTCATAGGCACAGATACGCAGTATTTT.

The chain carries TRBV27 and TRBJ1-2, with 9 positions matching TRBD1. The CDR3 has 16 residues. The junction had 12 bases not matched to a gene; V was cut back by 5 bases and J by 5 bases. Per germline, CDR1 MNHEY and CDR2 SMNVEV (reference sequence). The CDR3 region is CASSPGGVTGGYGYTF. The CDR3 coding sequence is TGTGCCAGCAGTCCGGGAGGGGTGACAGGGGGGTATGGCTACACCTTC.

The V gene is TRBV11-2, the J gene TRBJ2-7; TRBD2 is a possible D gene (5 bases). This CDR3 has 18 residues. Germline values: CDR1 SGHAT, CDR2 FQNNGV. Between the trimmed V and J ends, which lost 5 bases and 0 bases, there was a span of 23 bases. The CDR3 region is CASSPLQTRTGFSYEQYF. The DNA for the CDR3 is TGTGCCAGCAGCCCACTACAAACACGGACGGGGTTCTCCTACGAGCAGTACTTC.

This chain joins TRBV6-1 and TRBJ2-7; 8 bases are shared with TRBD1. With V trimmed by 8 bases and J by 2 bases, 8 bases remained unmatched. Germline CDR1 and CDR2: MNHNS and SASEGT. The CDR3 loop spans 14 amino acids. The CDR3 protein is CASGKQGETYEQYF. The CDR3 DNA follows: TGTGCCAGCGGTAAACAGGGGGAAACCTACGAGCAGTACTTC.

The chain recombines TRBV10-3 with TRBJ2-1; 9 positions agree with TRBD2. Looked up from germline, CDR1 is ENHRY and CDR2 is SYGVKD. The length of the CDR3 is 13 residues. With 8 bases clipped from V and 7 bases from J, the junction kept 6 bases outside the gene matches. CDR3 region: CAIGLGLANEQFF. CDR3 DNA: TGTGCCATCGGGTTGGGACTAGCTAATGAGCAGTTCTTC.

The J gene is TRBJ1-3, the V gene TRBV19, with D uncertain. Trimming left V 3 bases short and J 2 bases short, with 11 bases between. CDR1 and CDR2 (germline): LNHDA, SQIVND (reference sequence). The CDR3 loop spans 15 amino acids. The CDR3 loop is CASSISPRTGNTIYF. The DNA of the CDR3 is TGTGCCAGTAGTATTTCCCCCAGAACTGGAAACACCATATATTTT.

The J gene is TRBJ2-2, the V gene TRBV18; 8 bases line up with TRBD2. Trimming at V came to 3 bases and at J to 3 bases, leaving 0 bases not matched to a gene. The CDR3 is made up of 14 amino acids. Germline-derived CDR1 and CDR2 are KGHSH and LQKENI. The CDR3 coding sequence is TGTGCCAGCTCACCGACTAGCGACACCGGGGAGCTGTTTTTT. This encodes CASSPTSDTGELFF. Full variable domain (missing parts from reference TRBV18 and TRBJ2-2): NAGVMQNPRHLVRRRGQEARLRCSPMKGHSHVYWYRQLPEEGLKFMVYLQKENIIDESGMPKERFSAEFPKEGPSILRIQQVVRGDSAAYFCASSPTSDTGELFFGEGSRLTVL.

The chain carries TRBV7-9 and TRBJ2-5, with a possible D match to TRBD1 (5 bases). The CDR3 extends over 14 amino acids. V was cut by 5 bases and J by 0 bases, with 10 bases left in between. The germline V gene encodes CDR1 SEHNR and CDR2 FQNEAQ (reference sequence). DNA for the CDR3: TGTGCCAGCAGCGAGACAGTTTACCAAGAGACCCAGTACTTC. It encodes CASSETVYQETQYF.

This chain uses TRBV7-3 with TRBJ2-5, with a tentative D call TRBD1 (5 bases). V was shortened by 2 bases and J by 3 bases, with 10 bases between the two germline ends. The germline CDR1 and CDR2 sequences are SGHTA and FQGTGA. The CDR3 is 14 amino acids. CDR3 DNA sequence: TGTGCCAGCAGCTTATCGGGCAGGGAAGAGACCCAGTACTTC. Translating gives CASSLSGREETQYF.

The chain combines TRBV11-3 with TRBJ2-3, with 12 bases lining up with TRBD2. The CDR3 consists of 18 residues. The germline gives CDR1 SGHNT, CDR2 YENEEA. Trimming removed 6 bases from V and 3 bases from J; junction bases left unmatched: 13. The CDR3 nucleotides are TGTGCCAGCAGTCCCGGGATCAGACTAGCGGGGGAAACAGATACGCAGTATTTT. Protein: CASSPGIRLAGETDTQYF.

V and J are TRBV6-6 and TRBJ2-1; 7 bases map to TRBD2. CDR3 length equals 14 residues. The germline CDR1 and CDR2 sequences are MNHNY and SVGAGI (reference sequence). The junction had 8 bases not matched to a gene; V was cut back by 8 bases and J by 4 bases. CDR3: CASHAGDFYNEQFF. CDR3 nucleotide sequence: TGTGCCAGCCACGCGGGGGACTTTTACAATGAGCAGTTCTTC.

V and J are TRBV6-5 and TRBJ1-5; TRBD1 agrees at 9 bases. V was clipped by 6 bases and J by 5 bases; unmatched bases: 8. Germline assignment: CDR1 MNHEY and CDR2 SVGAGI. There are 15 residues in the CDR3. The CDR3 sequence is CASRFGTGYDQPQHF. CDR3 nucleotide sequence: TGTGCCAGCAGATTCGGGACAGGGTACGATCAGCCCCAGCATTTT.

In its sample, this clone was seen once. This chain uses TRBV6-1 with TRBJ1-2; D ambiguous. Between the trimmed V and J ends, which lost 6 bases and 5 bases, there was a span of 13 bases. Germline CDR1 is MNHNS and CDR2 is SASEGT. CDR3 length: 13 amino acids. For the CDR3, the DNA is TGTGCCAGCAGGGGAGCTAGGATGTATGGCTACACCTTC. It encodes CASRGARMYGYTF.

This clone was picked up one time. The chain joins TRBV10-1 to TRBJ2-2; weak D call: TRBD1 (5 bases). V shed 8 bases and J shed 3 bases, with 10 bases lying between them. Germline assignment: CDR1 WNHNN and CDR2 SYGVQD (reference sequence). The CDR3 extends over 13 amino acids. CDR3 nucleotide sequence: TGCGCCAGCGGGGCTAGTCACACCGGGGAGCTGTTTTTT. Its translation is CASGASHTGELFF.

The chain links TRBV19 to TRBJ1-4; weak D call: TRBD1 (5 bases). The CDR3 spans 15 residues. V was trimmed by 5 bases and J by 8 bases, leaving 18 bases between them. The germline V gene encodes CDR1 LNHDA and CDR2 SQIVND (reference sequence). CDR3 sequence: CASSYLREGREKLFF. In DNA form, the CDR3 reads TGTGCCAGTAGTTACCTCAGGGAAGGTCGGGAAAAACTGTTTTTT.

V usage is TRBV28 and J usage is TRBJ1-5; TRBD1 aligns across 8 bases. CDR1 is MDHEN and CDR2 is SYDVKM in the germline V gene. The CDR3 totals 15 residues. The J segment lost 2 bases and the V segment lost 4 bases, leaving 4 bases of the junction unmatched. CDR3 loop: CASSWTGLGNQPQHF. Here the CDR3 DNA reads TGTGCCAGCAGTTGGACAGGGCTTGGCAATCAGCCCCAGCATTTT.

Only one count was recorded for this clone. The chain uses TRBV5-4 and TRBJ2-7, with no clear D. This CDR3 has 12 residues. CDR1 and CDR2 (germline): SGHNT, YYREEE (reference sequence). Deletions cut 2 bases from V and 3 bases from J, with 6 bases between. The chain's CDR3 is CASSFFNYEQYF. CDR3 DNA sequence: TGTGCCAGCAGCTTTTTTAACTACGAGCAGTACTTC.

This sequence joins TRBV6-1 and TRBJ2-5; 9 bases align to TRBD2. V trimming: 6 bases; J trimming: 5 bases; junction bases outside the gene matches: 10. The CDR3 is made up of 15 amino acids. Germline V gene data show CDR1 as MNHNS and CDR2 as SASEGT. The CDR3 loop is CASRPRREGRETQYF. In nucleotides, the CDR3 is TGTGCCAGCAGGCCCAGGCGGGAGGGTCGGGAGACCCAGTACTTC.

DNA of the CDR3: TGTGCCAGCAGTGAAATTGGGCTAGCGGAATACAATGAGCAGTTCTTC. It is translated as CASSEIGLAEYNEQFF. The chain recombines TRBV6-1 with TRBJ2-1, with 7 bases fitting TRBD2. Germline CDR1 is MNHNS and CDR2 is SASEGT. The CDR3 consists of 16 residues. V gave up 2 bases and J gave up 4 bases; unmatched junction bases: 8.

The V gene is TRBV4-1, the J gene TRBJ2-7; 9 bases agree with TRBD2. Germline loops: CDR1 MGHRA, CDR2 YSYEKL. J lost 1 base, V lost 1 base, and 2 bases had no gene match. This CDR3 contains 15 residues. DNA for the CDR3: TGCGCCAGCAGCCAAGTTCTAGCGGGGTCCTACGAGCAGTACTTC. This gives the protein CASSQVLAGSYEQYF.

The rearrangement joins TRBV6-5 to TRBJ2-7; the D is unclear. The germline gives CDR1 MNHEY, CDR2 SVGAGI. The V end was cut by 2 bases, the J end by 6 bases, with 5 bases between. This CDR3 comprises 11 residues. The chain's CDR3 is CASSYELEQYF. The CDR3 DNA follows: TGTGCCAGCAGTTACGAGCTCGAGCAGTACTTC.

The chain combines TRBV7-9 with TRBJ1-1; perhaps TRBD1 as D (6 bases). Between the trimmed V and J ends, which lost 3 bases and 6 bases, there was a span of 11 bases. Germline lookup yields CDR1 SEHNR and CDR2 FQNEAQ (reference sequence). The CDR3 runs to 13 residues. In DNA, the CDR3 is TGTGCCAGCAGCTTGTCAGGGACATCTGAAGCTTTCTTT. Its translation: CASSLSGTSEAFF. Drawing the rest from reference TRBV7-9 and TRBJ1-1, the complete variable domain is DTGVSQNPRHKITKRGQNVTFRCDPISEHNRLYWYRQTLGQGPEFLTYFQNEAQLEKSRLLSDRFSAERPKGSFSTLEIQRTEQGDSAMYLCASSLSGTSEAFFGQGTRLTVV.

This chain uses TRBV2 with TRBJ1-3; 7 bases are a match to TRBD1. V lost 6 bases, J lost 0 bases, and 5 bases stayed unmatched. The germline V gene has CDR1 SNHLY and CDR2 FYNNEI. This CDR3 spans 15 amino acids. Here the CDR3 DNA reads TGTGCCAGCAGCCAACAGGGGATCTCTGGAAACACCATATATTTT. Protein product: CASSQQGISGNTIYF.

This clone has more than one count but fewer than ten. The V call is TRBV5-1, the J call TRBJ2-3, with D hard to call. The CDR3 is 14 amino acids. The germline gives CDR1 SGHRS, CDR2 YFSETQ. The ends were cut back, 0 bases at V and 3 bases at J, with 8 bases in the middle. In DNA, the CDR3 is TGCGCCAGCAGCTTGGACCCGGTGACAGATACGCAGTATTTT. Its protein is CASSLDPVTDTQYF.

This chain connects TRBV4-1 to TRBJ2-7; TRBD2 aligns across 11 bases. The length of the CDR3 is 15 residues. V gave up 6 bases and J gave up 0 bases; unmatched junction bases: 4. Germline lookup yields CDR1 MGHRA and CDR2 YSYEKL. This CDR3 is CASRRTSGSSYEQYF. CDR3 coding DNA: TGCGCCAGCAGACGAACTAGCGGGAGCTCCTACGAGCAGTACTTC.

The CDR3 protein is CASSFAGGRGGNTIYF. The CDR3 coding sequence is TGCGCCAGCAGCTTTGCCGGGGGGCGCGGAGGAAACACCATATATTTT. The rearrangement joins TRBV5-1 to TRBJ1-3; TRBD1 might be the D (6 bases). The V end was cut by 2 bases, the J end by 4 bases, with 16 bases between. The V gene's germline CDR1 is SGHRS and CDR2 YFSETQ. There are 16 residues in the CDR3.

The CDR3 spells CASSPGSYGYTF. For the CDR3, the DNA is TGCGCCAGCAGCCCCGGGAGCTATGGCTACACCTTC. J is TRBJ1-2 and V is TRBV5-1; D not resolved. This CDR3 is 12 amino acids long. Per germline, CDR1 SGHRS and CDR2 YFSETQ. Trimming took 4 bases from V and 4 from J, leaving 8 bases between them. The whole variable domain, filled in from reference TRBV5-1 and TRBJ1-2, reads KAGVTQTPRYLIKTRGQQVTLSCSPISGHRSVSWYQQTPGQGLQFLFEYFSETQRNKGNFPGRFSGRQFSNSRSEMNVSTLELGDSALYLCASSPGSYGYTFGSGTRLTVV.

The chain carries TRBV7-9 and TRBJ1-5; 12 bases fit TRBD1. Germline trimming cut 5 bases from V and 4 bases from J; bases unmatched to any gene: 12. Germline loops: CDR1 SEHNR, CDR2 FQNEAQ (reference sequence). The CDR3 is made up of 18 amino acids. The DNA of the CDR3 is TGTGCCAGCAGCCCCTCGGGACAGGGGGCGAGTCTAAATCAGCCCCAGCATTTT. Translating gives CASSPSGQGASLNQPQHF.

The chain is built from TRBV5-1 and TRBJ2-7, with a weak D call TRBD1 (5 bases). The CDR3 sequence is 12 residues long. Germline-derived CDR1 and CDR2 are SGHRS and YFSETQ. The ends were cut back, 1 base at V and 6 bases at J, with 8 bases in the middle. This CDR3 reads CASSLIGVEQYF. CDR3 DNA sequence: TGCGCCAGCAGCTTGATAGGGGTCGAGCAGTACTTC.

This sequence joins TRBV18 and TRBJ1-3; D call uncertain. The ends were cut back, 3 bases at V and 8 bases at J, with 11 bases in the middle. The CDR3 covers 13 residues. Germline assignment: CDR1 KGHSH and CDR2 LQKENI. CDR3 in amino acids: CASSPSSGYTIYF. The DNA of the CDR3 is TGTGCCAGCTCACCTTCTTCGGGTTACACCATATATTTT.

This chain links TRBV9 with TRBJ1-5; D is unclear. The germline V gene has CDR1 SGDLS and CDR2 YYNGEE. The CDR3 is 15 amino acids. Trimming left V 2 bases short and J 0 bases short, with 9 bases between. In DNA form, the CDR3 reads TGTGCCAGCAGCGTGGACGGGATTAGCAATCAGCCCCAGCATTTT. Its translation is CASSVDGISNQPQHF.